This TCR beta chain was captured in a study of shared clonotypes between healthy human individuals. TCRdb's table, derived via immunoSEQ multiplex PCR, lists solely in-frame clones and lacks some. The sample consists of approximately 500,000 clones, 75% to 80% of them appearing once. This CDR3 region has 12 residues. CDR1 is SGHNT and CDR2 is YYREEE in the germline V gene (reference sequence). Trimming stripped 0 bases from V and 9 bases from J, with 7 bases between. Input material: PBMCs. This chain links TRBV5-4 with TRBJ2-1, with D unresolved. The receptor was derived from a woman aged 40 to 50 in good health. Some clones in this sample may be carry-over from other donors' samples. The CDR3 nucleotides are TGTGCCAGCAGCTTGGCCTCCTCTGAGCAGTTCTTC. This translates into CASSLASSEQFF.